This T cell receptor beta chain was sequenced in a study of CD8+ T cells in alopecia areata. Study-wide background: Scalp area affected, as a percentage, set the severity score of treated patients.

Study-level points and caveats: One nonresponder leaves baseline CD8+ expansion's link to response uncertain.

Treatment meaning: oral pan-JAK inhibitor, 5-10 mg twice daily. This clone was seen a handful of times. Antigen specificity is unknown. The CDR3 spans 13 residues. Per germline, CDR1 SQVTM and CDR2 ANQGSEA. J was trimmed by 5 bases and V by 7 bases; bases with no gene match: 5. Reverse transcribed after extraction, RNA yielded cDNA as the sequencing template. Sequencing used immunoSEQ multiplex PCR; TCRdb keeps in-frame clones, though not all of them. The sample contains fewer than 200,000 clones, 50% to 75% of which appear only once. The sequence came from a human donor with alopecia areata. The sequencing here drew on CD4+ T cells sorted from blood, taken between weeks 55 and 65, from a patient treated with tofacitinib. The V call is TRBV29-1, the J call TRBJ1-4, with 9 positions matching TRBD1. CDR3 region: CSARGTGNEKLFF. DNA for the CDR3: TGCAGCGCCCGGGGGACAGGGAATGAAAAACTGTTTTTT. The variable domain in full, with the rest retrieved from reference TRBV29-1 and TRBJ1-4, is SAVISQKPSRDICQRGTSLTIQCQVDSQVTMMFWYRQQPGQSLTLIATANQGSEATYESGFVIDKFPISRPNLTFSTLTVSNMSPEDSSIYLCSARGTGNEKLFFGSGTQLSVL.